The rows below give T cell receptor beta chains drawn from one sample of a study of blood T cells in healthy people across ages. MiXCR was run by TCRdb on the 5' RACE reads, yielding one entry per CDR3 protein. Of 550,000 to 800,000 distinct CDR3 sequences in the sample, less than 40% were seen once. Sequencing was done on a sample of blood. The receptors originated from an elderly woman in good health. The CDR3 runs from the conserved cysteine through the conserved F or W. The order of the fields is D gene, J gene, V gene, clone size, CDR3 protein, CDR3 DNA. A D gene is named only where the DNA matches it firmly. The size field is filled for only some rows; it gives once, few, many or a size class.

.	TRBJ2-1	TRBV29-1	.	CSVEGTGSSYNEQFF	TGCAGCGTTGAGGGTACAGGGTCTAGTTACAATGAGCAGTTCTTC
TRBD1	TRBJ2-1	TRBV20-1	many	CSARDLGRRGNEQFF	TGCAGTGCTAGAGATCTGGGGCGCAGGGGGAATGAGCAGTTCTTC
.	TRBJ1-1	TRBV29-1	.	CSVGRSFEAFF	TGCAGCGTTGGTCGCTCTTTTGAAGCTTTCTTT
.	TRBJ2-1	TRBV7-9	many	CASSLSPDHSYNEQFF	TGTGCCAGCAGCTTATCCCCTGACCACTCCTACAATGAGCAGTTCTTC
TRBD1	TRBJ2-5	TRBV6-6	many	CASRTGGEQYF	TGTGCCAGCAGGACAGGGGGTGAGCAGTACTTC
.	TRBJ2-1	TRBV28	few	CASSFSGVGEQFF	TGTGCCAGCAGTTTTTCCGGTGTTGGAGAGCAGTTCTTC
TRBD1	TRBJ2-7	TRBV9	.	CASSPPPGTVSYEQYF	TGTGCCAGCAGCCCGCCGCCCGGGACAGTCTCCTACGAGCAGTACTTC
.	TRBJ1-5	TRBV10-3	.	CAVSGQINQPQHF	TGTGCCGTCAGTGGACAGATCAATCAGCCCCAGCATTTT
TRBD2	TRBJ2-1	TRBV20-1	once	CSARRLAGEYNEQFF	TGCAGTGCTAGAAGACTAGCGGGAGAATACAATGAGCAGTTCTTC
.	TRBJ2-5	TRBV6-2/TRBV6-3	many	CASSYAGAVQETQYF	TGTGCCAGCAGTTACGCAGGGGCAGTACAAGAGACCCAGTACTTC
TRBD1	TRBJ2-6	TRBV3-1	many	CASSQSSQGGAGANVLTF	TGTGCCAGCAGCCAAAGCTCACAGGGGGGCGCTGGGGCCAACGTCCTGACTTTC
.	TRBJ1-5	TRBV6-6	many	CASSYRLGQPQHF	TGTGCCAGCAGTTACAGGCTCGGTCAGCCCCAGCATTTT
.	TRBJ2-3	TRBV29-1	.	CSVGGREGGSTDTQYF	TGCAGCGTTGGAGGCCGTGAGGGGGGTAGCACAGATACGCAGTATTTT